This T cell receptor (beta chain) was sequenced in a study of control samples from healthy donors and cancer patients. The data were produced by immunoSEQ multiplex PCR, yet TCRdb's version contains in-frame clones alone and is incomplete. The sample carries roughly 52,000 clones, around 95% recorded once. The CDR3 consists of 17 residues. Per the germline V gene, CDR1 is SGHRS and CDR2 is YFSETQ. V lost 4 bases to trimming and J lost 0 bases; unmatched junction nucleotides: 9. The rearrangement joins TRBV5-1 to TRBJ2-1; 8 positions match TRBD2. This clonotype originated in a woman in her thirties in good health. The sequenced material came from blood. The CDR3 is CASSLPHSGSSYNEQFF. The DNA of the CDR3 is TGCGCCAGCAGCCTCCCCCACAGCGGGAGCTCCTACAATGAGCAGTTCTTC.